This T cell receptor beta chain was obtained from a study of neoadjuvant anti-PD-1 for oral cavity cancer (dated by TCRdb to the early 2020s). Describing the broader study: Patients mostly received three to four biweekly doses of nivolumab at 3 mg/kg before curative-intent surgical resection. For patients who did not progress, a fourth nivolumab dose was given around day 43, followed by definitive surgical resection on days 50-56. Under RECIST 1.1, patients with complete response, partial response or stable disease were classed as responders, and patients with progression were classed as non-responders. The parent correlative cohort had around 13 patients and a response rate of roughly 31%.

The time point label, as the study defines it: before neoadjuvant nivolumab. Patients were newly diagnosed with stage II-IVA oral cavity squamous cell carcinoma and had received no prior systemic or radiation treatment. The cohort was made up of patients with locally advanced, HPV-negative oral cavity squamous cell carcinoma. No culture maintenance or expansion was done, as the peripheral blood mononuclear cells went straight to analysis. The samples were obtained from a longitudinal correlative study of a single-arm phase II trial testing neoadjuvant nivolumab in oral cavity squamous cell carcinoma. Subject-matched pre- and post-treatment PBMCs and tumors from three responders and three non-responders underwent genomic DNA-based TCRbeta sequencing. Peripheral blood mononuclear cells were collected before nivolumab treatment and were collected again after treatment, at the time of surgery. The Maxwell RSC DNA from Cells kit was used to extract genomic DNA from PBMCs.

Broader findings and caveats from the paper: Within PBMCs, T cell clonality (Gini index) was significantly higher in non-responders than responders after neoadjuvant nivolumab. Only a few patients per response group were included in the TCR analyses, and larger cohorts for validation were called for by the authors. Higher pretreatment blood Treg/Th17 ratios correlated with both higher pretreatment blood TCRbeta clonality and lower post-treatment tumor TCRbeta clonality.

This clone was picked up a small number of times. Its target antigen remains unknown. Per-base quality was not reported, and no clone a single base away is much larger than it. From the cysteine up to the phenylalanine, the CDR3 has a length of 15 residues. The only DNA kept is the CDR3, 45 bases in frame from the first base. V loses 2 bases at its end and J loses 1 base; junction bases beyond the gene matches: 0. CDR1 MGHRA and CDR2 YSYEKL were looked up in the germline V gene. For deep sequencing, PBMC libraries mostly used 450 to 550 ng of input genomic DNA, with six replicates for each sample. TCRbeta libraries were prepared with the immunoSEQ hsTCRbeta kit according to the manufacturer's instructions. The completed libraries were mixed into a single pool at 3 nM, then sequenced with an Illumina NovaSeq 6000 S4 flow cell. As for the original processing: Raw data preprocessing and quality control were performed with the immunoSEQ Analyzer. The analysis was limited to productive rearrangements, and each clonotype was defined by a unique CDR3 amino acid sequence. Repertoire clonality was estimated as the Gini-Simpson index, which was computed with the R package tcR. Student's t test was used to compare Gini indices, while Pearson correlation assessed associations with tumor size change. TCRdb took over this immuneACCESS table, retaining in-frame rearrangements with V and J assigned. Such tables are incomplete; in checked studies, under half of the missing clones stem from an unresolved V gene, and the remainder is unexplained. V and J calls plus clone size are reproduced from that table; the DNA served to infer D and trimming. The sample table holds over 15,000 clones, of which roughly two thirds were seen once. Of the sample, 2.6% is held by the ten largest clones.

The chain is assembled from TRBV4-1 and TRBJ2-7; TRBD2 fits 12 bases in the junction. The TCR comes from a person aged 35-79 years with oral cavity squamous cell carcinoma. The input for sequencing was PBMCs, taken before nivolumab (anti-PD-1) treatment. CDR3 loop: CASSQLAGGSYEQYF. The DNA is TGCGCCAGCAGCCAACTAGCGGGAGGGTCCTACGAGCAGTACTTC.